This T cell receptor beta chain was sequenced during a study of shared clonotypes between healthy human individuals (dated by TCRdb to the early 2020s). Turning to the overall study: The cohort included three men and a couple of women between 18 and 49 years of age. For each donor, three plates each were used for CD4 naive and CD4 memory, two plates were used for CD8 naive, and one plate was used for CD8 memory. To increase sequencing depth and limit assay-specific biases, different laboratories used diverse techniques to prepare libraries and sequence TCR repertoires. Per donor, leukapheresis produced somewhere between about 0.85 and 8.9 billion PBMCs. To estimate repertoire size and how much clonotypes are shared between individuals, the study performed deep sequencing of blood TCR repertoires from 4 to 6 healthy adults. The investigation overall reported the following: Sharing across a few donors was observed for 4.5% to 6.5% of naive CD4, 3.5% of naive CD8, over 2% of memory CD4, and around 0.4% of memory CD8 clonotypes. Based on pairwise subsampling, the degree of clonotype sharing among donors was expected to be affected by sequencing depth. Higher generation probabilities were observed for clonotypes shared by all four sorted-subset donors than for non-shared clonotypes. Rarefaction of sorted-subset datasets indicated incomplete sequencing despite the large sequencing depth. Naive subsets generally had larger estimated clonotype richness than memory subsets. Because the study included only a small number of donors, the genetic and exposure-history diversity represented was limited. Sampling was restricted to blood, and TCR repertoires in tissues likely differ from the TCR repertoires found in blood.

Healthy HIV-negative adults with no recently reported acute infections or vaccinations were included as donors. Every donor was a Caucasian adult living in Nashville, Tennessee, USA. CD4+ T cells were enriched by magnetic negative selection, after which naive cells were positively selected on CD45RA and the negative fraction was taken as the memory subset. After blood collection by leukapheresis, PBMCs were isolated using Ficoll-Histopaque density gradient centrifugation and then cryopreserved in the vapor phase of liquid nitrogen. Purity and quantity of every magnetically sorted T cell population were checked by analytical flow cytometry. Genomic DNA was isolated from each sorted fraction and quantified by UV absorbance on a Nanodrop 2000c. Using the deep immunoSEQ assay, TCR CDR3 regions were amplified from genomic DNA by multiplex PCR. Extracted genomic DNA from each cell subset was distributed evenly across all wells of several immunoSEQ 96-well plates, and each plate was treated as a replicate. For sorted subsets, each replicate PCR was loaded with roughly 200 ng genomic DNA, equivalent to approximately 33,000 T cell genomes. Purified libraries were quantified with a Qubit 3.0 fluorometer, sized on a Bioanalyzer 2100, and re-quantified with the KAPA Library Quantification kit. Every immunoSEQ 96-well plate was sequenced on a separate single-read 150-cycle Illumina NextSeq 550 flow cell. In the paper's pipeline: Because only junctional sequences without quality scores were contained in the immunoSEQ output, filtering matching that applied to full-length reads could not be performed. To assign V/J genes and CDR3, sequences were annotated using PyIR, a Python wrapper for IgBLAST v1.9, with IMGT germline references. Any read was removed if the V/J assignment was weak (E-value above 1e-6), the CDR3 was missing, or the read contained stop codons, out-of-frame junctions, or ambiguous translated residues. V3J clonotypes were defined as sequences sharing an identical inferred V gene, J gene, and CDR3 amino acid sequence. Percentage overlap between repertoires was computed as shared unique clonotypes divided by the size of the smaller repertoire. Three approaches were used to assess repertoire richness: RTK rarefaction, the Chao1 estimator, and Recon v2.1 estimates of unobserved clonotypes. OLGA was used to compute generation probabilities for all TCRbeta clonotypes that the gDNA method yielded from a handful of donors. This immuneACCESS table, as held by TCRdb, lists in-frame sequences with V and J called but not all clones. Of the missing ones, under half trace to an unresolved V gene in checked studies; the others have no known cause. V and J calls and clone size are copied from that table; D and trimming were computed from the DNA. A total of about 2.3 million clones appear in this sample, 80% to 95% of them only once. The ten largest clones add up to 0.39% of the sample.

Of note for this clone: Its antigen has not been determined. No quality values exist for individual bases; no much larger clone is one base distant.

The CDR3, from cysteine to phenylalanine, totals 13 residues. The DNA shown is the 39-base CDR3, in frame from base 1. The sequence is built from TRBV21-1 and TRBJ2-1; the table names TRBD2, a call not compared with the DNA. TRBV21-1 has pseudogene status. This TCR was recovered from a man younger than 30 in good health. Some clones in this sample may be carry-over from other donors' samples. The sequenced material came from naive CD4+ T cells from PBMCs. According to the study, the label for this sample's cell subset or site signals: CD45RA+ positively selected. The encoded CDR3 is CASSKVYGREQFF. The nucleotides are TGTGCCAGCAGCAAAGTTTACGGGAGGGAGCAGTTCTTC.